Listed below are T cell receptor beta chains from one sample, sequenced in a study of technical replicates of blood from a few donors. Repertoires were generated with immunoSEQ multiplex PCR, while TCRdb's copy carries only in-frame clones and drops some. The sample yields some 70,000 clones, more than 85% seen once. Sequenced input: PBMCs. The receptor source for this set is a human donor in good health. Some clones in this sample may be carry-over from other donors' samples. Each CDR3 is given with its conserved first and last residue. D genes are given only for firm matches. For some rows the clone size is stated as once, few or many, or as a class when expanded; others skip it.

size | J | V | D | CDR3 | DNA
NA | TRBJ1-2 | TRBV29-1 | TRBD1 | CSVGGQAYANYGYTF | TGCAGCGTGGGGGGACAGGCTTATGCTAACTATGGCTACACCTTC
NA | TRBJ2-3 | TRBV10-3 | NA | CAISGRRELPDTQYF | TGTGCCATCAGTGGTCGGAGGGAGCTCCCAGATACGCAGTATTTT
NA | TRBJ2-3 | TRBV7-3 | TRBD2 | CASSFGARGATTQYF | TGTGCCAGCAGCTTCGGGGCGCGGGGGGCAACGACGCAGTATTTT
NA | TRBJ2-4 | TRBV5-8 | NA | CASSRTGGTVKNIQYF | TGTGCCAGCAGCCGCACTGGGGGGACAGTCAAAAACATTCAGTACTTC
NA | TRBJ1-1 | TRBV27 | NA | CASSLVSGEGVTEAFF | TGTGCCAGCAGTTTAGTTTCGGGTGAAGGGGTTACTGAAGCTTTCTTT
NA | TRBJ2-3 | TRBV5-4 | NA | CASSFWRGTYTDTQYF | TGTGCCAGCAGCTTTTGGCGGGGCACCTACACAGATACGCAGTATTTT
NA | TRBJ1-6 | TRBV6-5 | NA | CASRSETGRGSPLHF | TGTGCCAGCAGATCCGAAACAGGGAGAGGTTCACCCCTCCACTTT
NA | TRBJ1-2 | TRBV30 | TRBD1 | CASRGQGGRGYTF | TGTGCCTCGCGGGGACAGGGGGGTCGTGGCTACACCTTC
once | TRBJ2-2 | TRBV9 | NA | CASSPRGRGGELFF | TGTGCCAGCAGCCCCCGGGGGAGAGGCGGGGAGCTGTTTTTT
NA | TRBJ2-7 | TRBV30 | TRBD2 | CAWSGTSGRSSWYEQYF | TGTGCCTGGTCCGGGACTAGCGGGAGGTCCTCCTGGTACGAGCAGTACTTC
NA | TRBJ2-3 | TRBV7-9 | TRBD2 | CASSLGTSASDTQYF | TGTGCCAGCAGCCTCGGGACTAGCGCGTCAGATACGCAGTATTTT
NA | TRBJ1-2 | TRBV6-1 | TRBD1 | CASSVGQGAHGYTF | TGTGCCAGCAGTGTGGGACAGGGGGCCCATGGCTACACCTTC
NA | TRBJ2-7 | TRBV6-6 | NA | CASSISGEQYF | TGTGCCAGCAGCATTTCCGGGGAGCAGTACTTC
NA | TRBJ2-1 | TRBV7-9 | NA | CASSLAGWSEQFF | TGTGCCAGCAGCTTAGCAGGCTGGAGTGAGCAGTTCTTC
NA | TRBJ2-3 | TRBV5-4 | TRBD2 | CASSMDSAGEVDTQYF | TGTGCCAGCAGTATGGACTCGGCGGGAGAGGTAGATACGCAGTATTTT
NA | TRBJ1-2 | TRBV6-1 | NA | CASSLSLSVSYGYTF | TGTGCCAGCAGCCTTTCTTTGAGTGTATCCTATGGCTACACCTTC
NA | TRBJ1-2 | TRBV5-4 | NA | CASSSGIYGYTF | TGTGCCAGCAGTTCGGGAATTTATGGCTACACCTTC
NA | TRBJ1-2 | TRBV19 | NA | CASSTSAGGYTF | TGTGCCAGTAGTACCTCGGCAGGTGGCTACACCTTC
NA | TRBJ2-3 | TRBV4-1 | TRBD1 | CASSQFPARQGVRTDTQYF | TGCGCCAGCAGCCAATTCCCCGCTCGACAGGGCGTACGCACAGATACGCAGTATTTT
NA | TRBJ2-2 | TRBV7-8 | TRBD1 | CASSLRDRGLNTGELFF | TGTGCCAGCAGCCTCCGAGACAGGGGGCTAAACACCGGGGAGCTGTTTTTT